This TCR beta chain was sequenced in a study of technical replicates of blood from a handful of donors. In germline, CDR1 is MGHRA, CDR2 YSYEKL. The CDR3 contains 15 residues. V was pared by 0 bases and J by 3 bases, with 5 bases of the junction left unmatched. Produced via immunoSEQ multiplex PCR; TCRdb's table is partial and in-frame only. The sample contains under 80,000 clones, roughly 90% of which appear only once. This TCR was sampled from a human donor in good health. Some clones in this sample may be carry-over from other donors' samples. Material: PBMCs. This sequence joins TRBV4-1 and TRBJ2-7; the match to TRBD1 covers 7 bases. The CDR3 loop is CASSQDRGTDYEQYF. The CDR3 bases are TGCGCCAGCAGCCAAGATAGGGGGACAGACTACGAGCAGTACTTC.